This T cell receptor (beta chain) stems from a study of blood T cell repertoires in COVID-19 (TCRdb year 2020). Describing the broader study: Samples covering the acute and convalescent phases of COVID-19 were provided by collaborators in the United States, Italy and Spain. The material from the prospective study consisted of cDNA or gDNA derived from T cells, B-cell-depleted T cells, or PBMCs. The dataset comprised deeply sampled blood TCRbeta repertoires from subjects exposed to, actively infected with, or recovered from COVID-19. A freely available public database, intended as a resource for researchers studying the immune response to SARS-CoV-2, is where the repertoires were released. Samples were obtained from the ongoing ImmuneRACE study (first 160 participants) and from 1,200 or so subjects provided by 6 global collaborators. Sample metadata almost always included a de-identified subject ID, COVID-19 status, age in years and sex. Where HLA class I and class II types were available, the types were taken from metadata supplied by the sample provider, not from assay-based typing.

The research as a whole found: The quantity of clinical and demographic metadata differed by source and by participant and was supplied without curation.

Including cysteine and phenylalanine, the CDR3 has 17 amino acids. Only the CDR3 part of the read is kept: 51 bases, read in frame from the first base. V is pruned by 0 bases and J by 3 bases, leaving 10 bases of the junction without a gene match. The germline V gene sets CDR1 to SGHRS and CDR2 to YFSETQ. As for this clone: Its antigen specificity is not known. No much larger clone is present one base from it, and per-base qualities are unavailable.

TCRbeta CDR3 regions were amplified from genomic DNA using the immunoSEQ Assay, a bias-controlled multiplex PCR. In the source study's methods: Within the assay, amplification of reference gene primers was used to estimate how many nucleated cells each sample contained. To quantify the absolute abundance of each unique TCRbeta CDR3 rearrangement, sequence reads were collapsed and filtered. For each sample, productive Simpson clonality was calculated by taking the square root of Simpson's diversity index across productive rearrangements. TCRdb holds this immuneACCESS table with in-frame rearrangements only. Some clones are missing; in checked studies, unresolved V genes explain under half, and the rest has no known cause. That table gives V, J and clone size, and the DNA gave D and trimming. In this sample the table shows under 70,000 clones, approximately 87% of which occur a single time. The ten largest clones represent 4% of the sample.

Each collaborating institution followed its own protocols to collect whole blood in K2EDTA tubes. For TCRbeta analysis, collaborators shipped samples as frozen whole blood, isolated PBMCs, or DNA extracted from either of those sample types. The receptor comes from a man aged 50 or older with acute or convalescent COVID-19. Material: peripheral blood. The chain is encoded by TRBV5-1 joined to TRBJ2-7, and TRBD2 aligns with 9 junction nucleotides. CDR3 sequence: CASSLALTSGSDYEQYF. The nucleotide sequence is TGCGCCAGCAGCTTGGCCTTAACTAGCGGGTCAGACTACGAGCAGTACTTC.